Below are 26 T cell receptor beta chains sequenced from a single sample in a study of T cells in Graves' hyperthyroidism and ophthalmopathy. What was amplified from RNA transcripts were TCR beta CDR3 regions. Using the HTBI primer set, a first-round RT-PCR was run on the TCR CDR3. MiXCR was run by TCRdb on the multiplex PCR reads, yielding one entry per CDR3 protein. The sample lists 500,000 to 650,000 distinct CDR3 sequences, around 15% seen once, with under 15% in the top ten. Specimen: blood. Receptors originate from a woman aged 45-65 years with Graves' ophthalmopathy.

In its sample, this clonotype was seen many times. The V and J genes are TRBV20-1 and TRBJ2-1; 14 bases are a match to TRBD2. CDR3 length: 16 residues. CDR1 DFQATT and CDR2 SNEGSKA come from the germline V gene (reference sequence). V dropped 5 bases and J dropped 2; count of bases not matched to a gene: 5. The chain's CDR3 is CSAQGTSGSPYNEQFF. For the CDR3, the DNA is TGCAGTGCTCAGGGGACTAGCGGGAGTCCCTACAATGAGCAGTTCTTC.

Ten or more counts support this clonotype. V usage is TRBV6-2 or TRBV6-3 and J usage is TRBJ2-5; TRBD1 might be the D (5 bases). Germline V lookup: CDR1 MNHEY, CDR2 SVGEGT. This CDR3 region has 13 residues. V dropped 5 bases and J dropped 5 bases, with 12 bases sitting between them. The DNA for the CDR3 is TGTGCCAGCAGTACAGGAGAACGGGAGACCCAGTACTTC. Translation gives CASSTGERETQYF.

The gene calls are TRBV4-3 and TRBJ2-3, with D possibly TRBD2 on 5 matching bases. CDR1 and CDR2 (germline): LGHNA, YSLEER. V shed 3 bases and J shed 5 bases, with 12 bases lying between them. The length of the CDR3 is 14 residues. The CDR3 sequence: CASSQDLGGDTQYF. In DNA, the CDR3 is TGCGCCAGCAGCCAGGACCTTGGAGGAGATACGCAGTATTTT.

J is TRBJ2-7 and V is TRBV9; either TRBD1 or TRBD2 may supply D (5 bases each). The CDR3 extends over 13 amino acids. The germline gives CDR1 SGDLS, CDR2 YYNGEE. Trimming pared 4 bases from V and 3 bases from J, leaving 11 bases between. The CDR3 sequence: CASSRDGGYEQYF. CDR3 bases: TGTGCCAGCAGCCGGGACGGCGGCTACGAGCAGTACTTC.

V gene TRBV19 combines with J gene TRBJ2-2, with 11 bases lining up with TRBD1. With V trimmed by 5 bases and J by 4 bases, 3 bases remained unmatched. The germline V gene has CDR1 LNHDA and CDR2 SQIVND (reference sequence). The CDR3 is made up of 15 amino acids. Written as DNA, the CDR3 is TGTGCCAGTAGTTCCGGGACAGGGGGCACCGGGGAGCTGTTTTTT. Translation gives CASSSGTGGTGELFF.

The CDR3 coding sequence is TGCGCCAGCAGCTTACCCGACGGCTACGAGCAGTACTTC. This gives the protein CASSLPDGYEQYF. The V call is TRBV5-1, the J call TRBJ2-7; D ambiguous. The CDR3 contains 13 residues. Germline V gene data show CDR1 as SGHRS and CDR2 as YFSETQ. Trimming stripped 2 bases from V and 3 bases from J, with 9 bases between.

CDR3 sequence: CAISYDGLGAGELFF. CDR3 nucleotides: TGTGCCATCAGTTACGACGGGCTGGGTGCCGGGGAGCTGTTTTTT. This chain uses TRBV10-3 with TRBJ2-2, with D unclear. Per germline, CDR1 ENHRY and CDR2 SYGVKD. The V gene lost 5 bases and the J gene lost 6 bases, with 16 bases spanning the gap. The CDR3 runs 15 residues.

This clonotype appeared many times. The genes are TRBV7-6 and TRBJ2-3; TRBD2 matches 10 bases. V shed 5 bases, J shed 0 bases, and the junction held 5 bases outside the gene matches. This CDR3 region has 16 residues. Germline V gene lookup returns CDR1 SGHVS and CDR2 FNYEAQ. Here the CDR3 reads CASSPKTSGSTDTQYF. The CDR3 coding sequence is TGTGCCAGCAGCCCAAAGACTAGCGGGAGCACAGATACGCAGTATTTT.

This chain joins TRBV20-1 and TRBJ2-1; 14 positions match TRBD2. After removal of 1 base from V and 9 bases from J, the junction contained 8 bases not matched to a gene. CDR3 length: 16 amino acids. Germline CDR1 and CDR2: DFQATT and SNEGSKA (reference sequence). The CDR3 DNA sequence: TGCAGTGCTAGAGGGACTAGCGGGAGGCACACGGTTGAGCAGTTCTTC. Protein product: CSARGTSGRHTVEQFF.

This clonotype was counted at least ten times. The chain joins TRBV5-1 to TRBJ2-7; 11 bases map to TRBD2. J gave up 6 bases and V 4 bases, and 6 bases lay outside the gene matches. Germline V lookup: CDR1 SGHRS, CDR2 YFSETQ. The CDR3 is 14 amino acids. For the CDR3, the DNA is TGCGCCAGCAGCCCACTAGCGGGAGATTTCGAGCAGTACTTC. Protein: CASSPLAGDFEQYF.

Many counts were recorded for this clonotype. The V gene is TRBV28, the J gene TRBJ1-1; TRBD1 matches at 7 bases. V was clipped by 5 bases and J by 5 bases; unmatched bases: 11. The CDR3 length is 15 residues. CDR1 is MDHEN and CDR2 is SYDVKM in the germline V gene. The CDR3 loop reads CASSRLQGKGTEAFF. The CDR3, as DNA: TGTGCCAGCAGTCGATTACAGGGGAAGGGTACTGAAGCTTTCTTT.

This clonotype was observed at least ten times. This chain joins TRBV6-5 and TRBJ2-7; D is possibly TRBD2 (6 bases). The germline V and J ends were trimmed by 0 bases and 2 bases, with 8 bases remaining between them. CDR1 MNHEY and CDR2 SVGAGI come from the germline V gene. The CDR3 covers 14 residues. The CDR3: CASSYSTGAYEQYF. CDR3 in DNA: TGTGCCAGCAGTTACTCGACGGGAGCCTACGAGCAGTACTTC.

The sample holds many counts of this clonotype. The chain is built from TRBV12-3 or TRBV12-4 and TRBJ1-2; D gene ambiguous. Trimming took off 3 bases at V and 6 bases at J, with 11 bases between the two ends. This CDR3 contains 13 residues. The CDR3 nucleotides are TGTGCCAGCAGTTTCTATCCGGGGAATGGCTACACCTTC. As protein: CASSFYPGNGYTF.

With regard to this clonotype: Sequence at one end of the junction differs from germline and may be a read error. This sequence joins TRBV9 and TRBJ2-7; a weak D match, TRBD2 (7 bases). The CDR3 spans 15 residues. Germline assignment: CDR1 SGDLS and CDR2 YYNGEE. This CDR3 is CTSSVGGGGSYEQYF. CDR3 in DNA: TGTACCAGCAGCGTGGGGGGAGGGGGGTCCTACGAGCAGTACTTC.

This clonotype was seen many times. CDR3 bases: TGTGCCAGCAGCCAAGGACTAGCGGACACACACCTCTACAATGAGCAGTTCTTC. As protein: CASSQGLADTHLYNEQFF. This sequence joins TRBV11-2 and TRBJ2-1, with TRBD2 identical over 10 bases. Germline-derived CDR1 and CDR2 are SGHAT and FQNNGV. CDR3 size: 18 residues. Trimming at V came to 5 bases and at J to 3 bases, leaving 13 bases not matched to a gene.

This clonotype has a count of ten or more. The chain recombines TRBV6-1 with TRBJ2-7; 9 bases align to TRBD1. Germline V gene lookup returns CDR1 MNHNS and CDR2 SASEGT. The V gene end was trimmed by 4 bases and the J gene end by 2 bases; junction bases not matched to a gene: 9. This CDR3 has 16 amino acids. The CDR3 region has the DNA TGTGCCAGCAGTGCCAGACCGGGACAGGGTGCCTACGAGCAGTACTTC. The encoded protein is CASSARPGQGAYEQYF.

The table lists this clonotype with many counts. V gene TRBV27 combines with J gene TRBJ1-1; 10 nucleotides match TRBD1. V trimming: 4 bases; J trimming: 7 bases; junction bases outside the gene matches: 12. Germline CDR1 is MNHEY and CDR2 is SMNVEV (reference sequence). The CDR3 runs to 16 residues. DNA of the CDR3: TGTGCCAGCAGTTACTCCCCGACAGGGGGCGGGGATGAAGCTTTCTTT. The encoded protein is CASSYSPTGGGDEAFF.

This chain joins TRBV30 and TRBJ2-5; D is ambiguous. Trimming pared 8 bases from V and 1 base from J, leaving 14 bases between. From germline, CDR1 is GTSNPN and CDR2 SVGIG (reference sequence). CDR3 size: 13 residues. The CDR3 sequence is CASDRNSQETQYF. The CDR3 DNA sequence: TGTGCCAGCGACCGGAACAGCCAAGAGACCCAGTACTTC. Using reference TRBV30 and TRBJ2-5 for the parts outside the CDR3, the full variable domain is SQTIHQWPATLVQPVGSPLSLECTVEGTSNPNLYWYRQAAGRGLQLLFYSVGIGQISSEVPQNLSASRPQDRQFILSSKKLLLSDSGFYLCASDRNSQETQYFGPGTRLLVL.

On this clonotype itself: Compared with germline, one end of the junction differs, possibly owing to a read error. V usage is TRBV7-9 and J usage is TRBJ2-5; tentatively, D is TRBD2 (5 bases). In germline, CDR1 is SEHNR, CDR2 FQNEAQ (reference sequence). The CDR3 has 13 residues. CDR3: CASGLVGSETQYF. The CDR3 DNA reads TGTGCCAGCGGCTTAGTTGGGAGTGAGACCCAGTACTTC.

This clonotype was counted ten times or more. This chain connects TRBV28 to TRBJ2-1, with D uncertain. The CDR3 extends over 11 amino acids. V was trimmed by 4 bases and J by 7 bases, leaving 5 bases between them. Germline CDR1 MDHEN, CDR2 SYDVKM. This CDR3 is CASSYLNEQFF. CDR3 nucleotide sequence: TGTGCCAGCAGTTATTTGAATGAGCAGTTCTTC.

CDR3 DNA: TGCAGTGCTAGAAGGACGGGTAAACGCAATCAGCCCCAGCATTTT. This gives the protein CSARRTGKRNQPQHF. The V call is TRBV20-1, the J call TRBJ1-5; D uncertain. V was trimmed by 2 bases and J by 2 bases, leaving 13 bases between them. In germline, CDR1 is DFQATT, CDR2 SNEGSKA (reference sequence). The CDR3 consists of 15 residues.

This clonotype was detected a few times. This chain joins TRBV20-1 and TRBJ1-2, with D possibly TRBD1 on 5 matching bases. CDR3 length equals 11 residues. V dropped 7 bases and J dropped 2 bases, with 8 bases sitting between them. Germline V CDR1 and CDR2: DFQATT, SNEGSKA (reference sequence). CDR3 nucleotides: TGCAGTGAACAGGAGAACTATGGCTACACCTTC. Its translation is CSEQENYGYTF.

The CDR3 loop is CASSPPPGTGGYNEQFF. The CDR3 nucleotides are TGTGCCAGCAGTCCCCCACCCGGGACAGGGGGGTACAATGAGCAGTTCTTC. The chain carries TRBV12-3 or TRBV12-4 and TRBJ2-1; 11 nucleotides agree with TRBD1. The V and J ends lost 5 bases and 4 bases, in that order; junction bases with no gene match: 10. The CDR3 sequence is 17 residues long.

This CDR3 reads CATSDPADGGNYGYTF. CDR3 DNA: TGTGCCACCAGTGATCCCGCGGACGGGGGTAACTATGGCTACACCTTC. The rearrangement uses TRBV24-1 and TRBJ1-2; a weak D match, TRBD1 (5 bases). The CDR3 runs 16 residues. Trimming cost V 3 bases and J 1 base, with 14 bases left between them. Per germline, CDR1 KGHDR and CDR2 SFDVKD.

The chain carries TRBV12-3 or TRBV12-4 and TRBJ2-7, with 8 bases identical to TRBD1. The length of the CDR3 is 15 residues. The V gene end was trimmed by 8 bases and the J gene end by 7 bases; junction bases not matched to a gene: 16. CDR3 sequence reads: CASLRQGSPTREQYF. CDR3 coding DNA: TGTGCCAGCCTGCGACAGGGGTCCCCCACGAGGGAGCAGTACTTC.

This clonotype was picked up many times. The gene calls are TRBV27 and TRBJ2-7; no clear D. The germline V gene has CDR1 MNHEY and CDR2 SMNVEV (reference sequence). The CDR3 length is 15 residues. Trimming shortened V by 5 bases and J by 1 base, and 15 bases separated the two germline ends. The CDR3 bases are TGTGCCAGCAGTCTAGACATGGGCCAGTCCTACGAGCAGTACTTC. Translation: CASSLDMGQSYEQYF.